Each of the 13 T cell receptor beta chains below was sequenced from the same sample in a study of blood T cell repertoires in COVID-19. Clones were read by immunoSEQ multiplex PCR, and TCRdb kept only the in-frame ones, dropping some. The table lists about 350,000 clones, 87% of them singletons. Source material: peripheral blood. Receptors were obtained from a woman aged 50 to 65 with COVID-19, enrolled during active disease.

The rearrangement uses TRBV30 and TRBJ1-4; D unclear. Germline V gene sequence: CDR1 GTSNPN, CDR2 SVGIG (reference sequence). The CDR3 loop spans 14 amino acids. Trimming took 0 bases from V and 11 from J, leaving 16 bases between them. The CDR3 here is CAWSVPPYGPKLFF. The CDR3 region has the DNA TGTGCCTGGAGTGTCCCCCCTTATGGGCCTAAACTGTTTTTT.

Worth noting for this clone: Other nucleotide sequences from this sample produce the same CDR3. CDR3 amino acids: CASSVSGQGSYEQYF. CDR3 DNA sequence: TGTGCCAGTAGTGTCTCTGGACAGGGCTCCTACGAGCAGTACTTC. The chain recombines TRBV19 with TRBJ2-7; 8 positions match TRBD1. CDR3 length: 15 amino acids. With V trimmed by 5 bases and J by 0 bases, 6 bases remained unmatched. Per the germline V gene, CDR1 is LNHDA and CDR2 is SQIVND (reference sequence).

The V call is TRBV5-5, the J call TRBJ1-5; 9 bases are shared with TRBD1. CDR1 and CDR2 from the germline V gene are SGHKS and YYEKEE (reference sequence). The CDR3 length is 14 residues. The J segment lost 6 bases and the V segment lost 3 bases, leaving 4 bases of the junction unmatched. Here the CDR3 DNA reads TGTGCCAGCAGCTGGGGACAGGGAAGTCAGCCCCAGCATTTT. This encodes CASSWGQGSQPQHF.

This chain uses TRBV11-3 with TRBJ2-1; 9 bases align to TRBD2. CDR3 length: 15 amino acids. V gave up 4 bases and J gave up 6 bases; unmatched junction bases: 7. Germline V gene lookup returns CDR1 SGHNT and CDR2 YENEEA. In DNA, the CDR3 is TGTGCCAGCAGCTCCCGCGGTAGCGGGGGCAATGAGCAGTTCTTC. It is translated as CASSSRGSGGNEQFF. The whole variable domain, remainder taken from reference TRBV11-3 and TRBJ2-1, is EAGVVQSPRYKIIEKKQPVAFWCNPISGHNTLYWYLQNLGQGPELLIRYENEEAVDDSQLPKDRFSAERLKGVDSTLKIQPAELGDSAVYLCASSSRGSGGNEQFFGPGTRLTVL.

On this clone itself: Relative to the germline gene, one junction end is altered; a read error may explain this. The rearrangement links TRBV4-2 to TRBJ2-4, with TRBD2 matching over 9 bases. CDR1 and CDR2 from the germline V gene are LGHNA and YNFKEQ. The CDR3 length is 16 residues. CDR3 loop: CASSQDDPFSGSFPHF. DNA of the CDR3: TGTGCCAGCAGCCAAGACGACCCATTTAGCGGGAGTTTTCCGCACTTC.

The chain employs TRBV7-9 and TRBJ2-7; 8 bases agree with TRBD2. V shed 1 base and J 4 bases; nucleotides not matched to a gene: 6. Per germline, CDR1 SEHNR and CDR2 FQNEAQ (reference sequence). This CDR3 region has 15 residues. Here the CDR3 reads CASSLGPGGTYEQYF. The CDR3 nucleotides read TGTGCCAGCAGCTTAGGTCCGGGAGGGACATACGAGCAGTACTTC. Using reference TRBV7-9 and TRBJ2-7 for the parts outside the CDR3, the full variable domain is DTGVSQNPRHKITKRGQNVTFRCDPISEHNRLYWYRQTLGQGPEFLTYFQNEAQLEKSRLLSDRFSAERPKGSFSTLEIQRTEQGDSAMYLCASSLGPGGTYEQYFGPGTRLTVT.

This sequence joins TRBV6-5 and TRBJ1-6, with D perhaps TRBD1 (6 bases). Trimming pared 6 bases from V and 7 bases from J, leaving 10 bases between. This CDR3 has 13 residues. Germline CDR1 is MNHEY and CDR2 is SVGAGI. The CDR3 is CASRQGFNSPLHF. CDR3 in DNA: TGTGCCAGCAGACAGGGATTCAATTCACCCCTCCACTTT.

This clone has a handful of counts. The J gene is TRBJ2-7, the V gene TRBV18; the match to TRBD1 covers 10 bases. CDR3 length: 14 amino acids. V shed 3 bases and J 9 bases; nucleotides not matched to a gene: 8. Germline V lookup: CDR1 KGHSH, CDR2 LQKENI. DNA of the CDR3: TGTGCCAGCTCACCCGGGACAGGGGTCGGGGGGCAGTACTTC. Translated, it gives CASSPGTGVGGQYF.

The chain recombines TRBV27 with TRBJ2-7; 7 nucleotides match TRBD1. Looked up from germline, CDR1 is MNHEY and CDR2 is SMNVEV (reference sequence). The CDR3 spans 14 residues. The V gene end was trimmed by 8 bases and the J gene end by 3 bases; junction bases not matched to a gene: 10. CDR3 DNA sequence: TGTGCCAGCGGATCGACAGGGACGAGCTACGAGCAGTACTTC. Its translation is CASGSTGTSYEQYF.

The V gene is TRBV5-6, the J gene TRBJ2-7, with 12 bases that match TRBD2. CDR1 and CDR2 from the germline V gene are SGHDT and YYEEEE. Trimming took 3 bases from V and 5 from J; bases not matched to a gene: 6. The CDR3 contains 15 residues. This chain's CDR3 is CASSWGLAGGNEQYF. CDR3 bases: TGTGCCAGCAGCTGGGGGCTAGCGGGAGGGAACGAGCAGTACTTC.

The chain is built from TRBV5-4 and TRBJ1-2; the D is unclear. Germline V gene lookup returns CDR1 SGHNT and CDR2 YYREEE (reference sequence). CDR3 length: 13 amino acids. V was pared by 4 bases and J by 7 bases, with 14 bases between. The CDR3 DNA sequence: TGTGCCAGCAGCCGGGCCGGGATAGGTGGCTACACCTTC. It encodes CASSRAGIGGYTF.

J is TRBJ1-2 and V is TRBV4-2, with a possible D match to TRBD1 (5 bases). The CDR3 contains 15 residues. V was trimmed by 0 bases and J by 2 bases, leaving 10 bases between them. Looked up from germline, CDR1 is LGHNA and CDR2 is YNFKEQ. The CDR3 sequence is CASSQEGDSNYGYTF. The CDR3 coding sequence is TGTGCCAGCAGCCAAGAAGGCGACAGCAACTATGGCTACACCTTC.

This clone has a single count. The rearrangement links TRBV7-9 to TRBJ1-3, with a possible D match to TRBD1 (6 bases). The CDR3 has 17 amino acids. Germline CDR1 is SEHNR and CDR2 is FQNEAQ (reference sequence). V shed 3 bases and J shed 3 bases, with 18 bases lying between them. Written as DNA, the CDR3 is TGTGCCAGCAGCTTCCCAAGAACTGGACAGTTTGGAAACACCATATATTTT. As protein: CASSFPRTGQFGNTIYF. The full variable domain, with the rest looked up from reference TRBV7-9 and TRBJ1-3, is DTGVSQNPRHKITKRGQNVTFRCDPISEHNRLYWYRQTLGQGPEFLTYFQNEAQLEKSRLLSDRFSAERPKGSFSTLEIQRTEQGDSAMYLCASSFPRTGQFGNTIYFGEGSWLTVV.